This is a list of T cell receptor beta chains from one sample in a study of shared clonotypes between healthy human individuals. The protocol was immunoSEQ multiplex PCR, while the TCRdb copy is restricted to in-frame clones and leaves out a portion. The sample shows roughly 1,000,000 clones, around 78% of them seen only once. What was sequenced was memory CD4+ T cells from PBMCs. Receptors originate from a man younger than 35 in good health. Some clones in this sample may be carry-over from other donors' samples. Each CDR3 is given with its conserved first and last residue.

V gene	CDR3 protein
TRBV5-6	CASSLVAGLANGELFF
TRBV27	CASPLSPRGQCYNEQFF
TRBV25-1	CASSELGQGNLETQYF
TRBV7-9	CASSLAGLYGYTF
TRBV12-5	CASGFGTSGPLEAQYF
TRBV29-1	CSVGDGLAEAFF
TRBV6-1	CASSERRSSNQPQHF
TRBV6-1	CASSDVGDSRIYEQYF
TRBV2	CASSAPYPRSIF
TRBV10-3	CAISAPTGGIVETQYF
TRBV5-1	CASSPMGGNQPQHF
TRBV28	CASRASNQPQHF
TRBV4-1	CASSQALAGGRGSADTQYF
TRBV6-1	CASMEGAYYEQYF
TRBV7-2	CASSPSGSTDTQYF
TRBV2	CASSDQGQGYEQYF
TRBV19	CASSRTPSSYEQYF